The T cell receptor (beta chain) described here comes from a study of blood T cells in healthy people across ages. Findings and caveats of the study: PBMC samples, being unsorted, prevented any conclusive comparison of naive and antigen-experienced cells.

Trimming took 7 bases from V and 2 from J; bases not matched to a gene: 5. The CDR3 is 14 amino acids. The germline V gene has CDR1 SQVTM and CDR2 ANQGSEA. Every sample yielded at least 6 million isolated PBMCs. A remark on this clonotype: Its specificity is unknown.

A second PCR of 7 to 11 cycles used a sample-barcoded 5' primer and a J-beta primer mix. TCRdb ran MiXCR on the 5' RACE reads and lists one entry per CDR3 protein. The sample has around 790,000 distinct CDR3 sequences, under 55% seen once; the top ten hold roughly 19%. The rearrangement links TRBV29-1 to TRBJ2-7; 13 nucleotides line up with TRBD2. Sequencing used blood. The sequence came from a man aged 60 to 75 in good health. CDR3: CSGETSGGTYEQYF. CDR3 coding DNA: TGCAGCGGTGAGACTAGCGGGGGGACCTACGAGCAGTACTTC.